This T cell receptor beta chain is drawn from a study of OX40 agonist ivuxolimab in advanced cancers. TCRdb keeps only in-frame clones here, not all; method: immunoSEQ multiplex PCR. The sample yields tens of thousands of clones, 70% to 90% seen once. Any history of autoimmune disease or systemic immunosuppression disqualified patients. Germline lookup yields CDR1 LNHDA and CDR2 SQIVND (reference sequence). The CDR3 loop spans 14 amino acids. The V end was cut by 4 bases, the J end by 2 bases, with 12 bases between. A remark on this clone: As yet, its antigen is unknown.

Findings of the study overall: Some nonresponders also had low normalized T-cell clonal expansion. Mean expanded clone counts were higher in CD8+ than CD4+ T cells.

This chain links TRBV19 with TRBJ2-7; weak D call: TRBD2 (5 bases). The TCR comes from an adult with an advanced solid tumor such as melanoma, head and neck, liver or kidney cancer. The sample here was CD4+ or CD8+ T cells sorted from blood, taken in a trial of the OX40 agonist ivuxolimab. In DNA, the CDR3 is TGTGCCAGTAGTAACGAGGGTGGGACCTACGAGCAGTACTTC. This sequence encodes CASSNEGGTYEQYF.